Following are 9 T cell receptor beta chains from one sample sequenced in a study of blood T cells in healthy people across ages. Together with a sample-barcoded 5' primer, a J-beta primer mix was included in a second PCR lasting about 7 to 12 cycles. TCRdb re-analysed the 5' RACE reads in MiXCR, keeping a single row per CDR3 protein. In the table there are around 900,000 distinct CDR3 sequences, roughly 50% of which are singletons. Sequencing was performed on blood. The origin of the receptors is a woman aged 60-70 years in good health.

The rearrangement links TRBV4-3 to TRBJ1-2; D unresolved. CDR3 length: 12 residues. Trimming left V 0 bases short and J 7 bases short, with 6 bases between. The germline gives CDR1 LGHNA, CDR2 YSLEER. The CDR3 sequence: CASSQDGVGYTF. In DNA, the CDR3 is TGCGCCAGCAGCCAAGACGGGGTTGGCTACACCTTC.

This clonotype showed up just once. V usage is TRBV28 and J usage is TRBJ2-7, with 10 nucleotides matching TRBD1. J lost 1 base, V lost 8 bases, and 5 bases had no gene match. CDR3 length: 14 residues. Germline CDR1 is MDHEN and CDR2 is SYDVKM. The CDR3 loop reads CASYDRGLSYEQYF. For the CDR3, the DNA is TGTGCCAGCTACGACAGGGGGCTATCCTACGAGCAGTACTTC.

This rearrangement joins TRBV25-1 to TRBJ2-7, with a weak D call TRBD1 (9 bases). The V gene's germline CDR1 is MGHDK and CDR2 SYGVNS. Trimming removed 1 base from V and 4 bases from J, with 41 bases in between. This CDR3 is built from 24 residues. As DNA, the CDR3 is TGTGCCAGCAGTGAATGGTTGAATAAGGTGACCGACAGGGGGGTAGCGGGAACTCAATACGAGCAGTACTTC. It translates to CASSEWLNKVTDRGVAGTQYEQYF.

This clonotype was recorded once. The chain carries TRBV10-1 and TRBJ2-5; D is unresolved. Trimming removed 11 bases from V and 3 bases from J, with 16 bases in between. The CDR3 is 13 residues long. Germline CDR1 and CDR2: WNHNN and SYGVQD (reference sequence). The CDR3 sequence is CAGLRPDKETQYF. DNA for the CDR3: TGCGCCGGGCTCAGGCCAGATAAAGAGACCCAGTACTTC.

The chain couples TRBV18 to TRBJ2-7; TRBD2 matches at 8 bases. The V gene end was trimmed by 0 bases and the J gene end by 3 bases; junction bases not matched to a gene: 4. CDR1 KGHSH and CDR2 LQKENI come from the germline V gene. The CDR3 runs 15 residues. The CDR3 DNA reads TGTGCCAGCTCACCACCGGGACTAGGCCACTACGAGCAGTACTTC. Encoded protein: CASSPPGLGHYEQYF.

This clonotype was counted ten times or more. The chain is built from TRBV20-1 and TRBJ2-7; weak D call: TRBD2 (6 bases). The CDR3 runs to 11 residues. The germline V gene has CDR1 DFQATT and CDR2 SNEGSKA (reference sequence). V was cut by 3 bases and J by 3 bases, with 6 bases left in between. The CDR3 DNA reads TGCAGTGCTAGCGGGAGCTACGAGCAGTACTTC. Translation gives CSASGSYEQYF.

This chain connects TRBV2 to TRBJ2-3; the match to TRBD2 covers 8 bases. V shed 3 bases and J 5 bases; nucleotides not matched to a gene: 4. Per the germline V gene, CDR1 is SNHLY and CDR2 is FYNNEI. The CDR3 has 14 amino acids. The CDR3 nucleotides are TGTGCCAGCAGTGAGTCGCTAGCGGGAGATACGCAGTATTTT. Translated: CASSESLAGDTQYF.

The chain uses TRBV27 and TRBJ1-5; unclear D gene. Trimming pared 3 bases from V and 6 bases from J, leaving 12 bases between. CDR3 size: 14 residues. CDR1 MNHEY and CDR2 SMNVEV come from the germline V gene (reference sequence). This CDR3 reads CASSLSLDAQPQHF. DNA of the CDR3: TGTGCCAGCAGTTTGAGCCTGGATGCTCAGCCCCAGCATTTT.

Written as DNA, the CDR3 is TGCGCCAGCAGCCTCCAGAGTGGCTCTGGAAACACCATATATTTT. Translation: CASSLQSGSGNTIYF. V is TRBV4-1 and J is TRBJ1-3; D gene unclear. The ends were cut back, 4 bases at V and 0 bases at J, with 10 bases in the middle. The germline CDR1 and CDR2 sequences are MGHRA and YSYEKL. This CDR3 spans 15 amino acids.